Shown below are 25 T cell receptor beta chains from a single sample sequenced in a study of T-cell reconstitution after alpha-beta-depleted transplantation in children. Preparation of the TCRbeta library involved a method that used unique molecular identifiers. In TCRdb, the PCR reads were re-called with MiXCR into one record per CDR3 protein. The table includes around 960,000 distinct CDR3 sequences, about 31% detected once. Sequences were derived from PBMCs, mostly from graft donor cells, sampled 360 days after TCRalphabeta/CD19-depleted stem cell transplant. The receptor set was obtained from a boy under two years old who had a stem cell transplant for SCID, so the T cells may come from the graft donor.

The DNA for the CDR3 is TGCAGTGCCCCGGGCGGTGGAACTAATGAAAAACTGTTTTTT. It translates to CSAPGGGTNEKLFF. This chain uses TRBV20-1 with TRBJ1-4; D is ambiguous. The length of the CDR3 is 14 residues. Germline-derived CDR1 and CDR2 are DFQATT and SNEGSKA (reference sequence). V was pared by 6 bases and J by 1 base, with 12 bases between.

CDR3 region: CATSRMTGRLGETQYF. CDR3 nucleotide sequence: TGTGCCACCAGCAGGATGACAGGACGCCTAGGGGAGACCCAGTACTTC. The chain is built from TRBV15 and TRBJ2-5; a weak D match, TRBD1 (6 bases). CDR3 length equals 16 residues. V shed 3 bases and J shed 5 bases, with 19 bases lying between them. Germline V gene lookup returns CDR1 LNHNV and CDR2 YYDKDF (reference sequence).

The chain carries TRBV7-9 and TRBJ2-7, with 8 bases fitting TRBD1. This CDR3 contains 15 residues. V lost 4 bases and J lost 3; bases outside the gene matches: 8. From germline, CDR1 is SEHNR and CDR2 FQNEAQ (reference sequence). The CDR3 loop reads CASSSTDRGSYEQYF. The CDR3 DNA reads as TGTGCCAGCAGCTCCACCGACAGGGGTAGCTACGAGCAGTACTTC.

This clonotype was seen only a few times. The CDR3 sequence is CASSVRGERSYEQYF. CDR3 DNA: TGCGCCAGCAGCGTCCGGGGGGAACGCTCCTACGAGCAGTACTTC. The chain joins TRBV5-1 to TRBJ2-7, with 7 nucleotides matching TRBD2. The CDR3 is 15 residues long. Losses at the gene ends were 4 bases for V and 0 bases for J; bases not matched to a gene: 7. CDR1 and CDR2 (germline): SGHRS, YFSETQ. Looking up the rest from reference TRBV5-1 and TRBJ2-7 gives the full variable domain: KAGVTQTPRYLIKTRGQQVTLSCSPISGHRSVSWYQQTPGQGLQFLFEYFSETQRNKGNFPGRFSGRQFSNSRSEMNVSTLELGDSALYLCASSVRGERSYEQYFGPGTRLTVT.

This chain connects TRBV2 to TRBJ2-3; D unresolved. V gave up 9 bases and J gave up 3 bases, with 13 bases separating them. The CDR3 is 13 amino acids. The V gene's germline CDR1 is SNHLY and CDR2 FYNNEI. The CDR3, as DNA: TGTGCCAGACCAAAATTTGAGACAGATACGCAGTATTTT. This translates into CARPKFETDTQYF.

The chain carries TRBV3-1 and TRBJ2-2; perhaps TRBD2 as D (5 bases). The V end was cut by 1 base, the J end by 7 bases, with 10 bases between. CDR1 and CDR2 (germline): LGHDT, YNNKEL (reference sequence). The CDR3 has 14 residues. CDR3 in amino acids: CASSQGGTSGELFF. The CDR3 nucleotides are TGTGCCAGCAGCCAAGGAGGAACTAGCGGGGAGCTGTTTTTT. The complete variable domain, with remaining parts taken from reference TRBV3-1 and TRBJ2-2, reads DTAVSQTPKYLVTQMGNDKSIKCEQNLGHDTMYWYKQDSKKFLKIMFSYNNKELIINETVPNRFSPKSPDKAHLNLHINSLELGDSAVYFCASSQGGTSGELFFGEGSRLTVL.

There are many counts of this clonotype. The V and J genes are TRBV15 and TRBJ2-2, with D possibly TRBD1 on 6 matching bases. This CDR3 has 16 amino acids. With 1 base removed from V and 1 base from J, the gap between germline ends came to 10 bases. Germline V lookup: CDR1 LNHNV, CDR2 YYDKDF (reference sequence). CDR3 sequence: CATSRGTGRNTGELFF. The CDR3 nucleotides are TGTGCCACCAGCAGAGGAACAGGGCGGAACACCGGGGAGCTGTTTTTT.

This clonotype was counted a few times. The chain combines TRBV7-2 with TRBJ2-1, with TRBD2 matching 11 bases. The V gene's germline CDR1 is SGHTA and CDR2 FQGNSA. The CDR3 is made up of 19 amino acids. V shed 1 base, J shed 0 bases, and the junction held 8 bases outside the gene matches. The CDR3 region is CASSLGLAGGLSSYNEQFF. The CDR3 nucleotides read TGTGCCAGCAGCTTAGGGCTAGCGGGGGGCTTAAGCTCCTACAATGAGCAGTTCTTC.

This clonotype was detected only a few times. The J gene is TRBJ2-2, the V gene TRBV4-1; 7 bases are shared with TRBD1. This CDR3 comprises 21 residues. Germline CDR1 is MGHRA and CDR2 is YSYEKL. Trimming at V came to 0 bases and at J to 4 bases, leaving 20 bases not matched to a gene. The DNA for the CDR3 is TGCGCCAGCAGCCAAGATTTTGCCAATTCACAAGGGGGCTTGGGCACCGGGGAGCTGTTTTTT. Its translation is CASSQDFANSQGGLGTGELFF.

V usage is TRBV28 and J usage is TRBJ2-1, with D perhaps TRBD1 (5 bases). The V and J ends lost 3 bases and 3 bases respectively, with 12 bases between them. The germline gives CDR1 MDHEN, CDR2 SYDVKM. The CDR3 consists of 15 residues. CDR3 DNA: TGTGCCAGCAGTTTCGAAGGGGCCAGCTACAATGAGCAGTTCTTC. Amino acids: CASSFEGASYNEQFF.

In this sample, this clonotype turned up a few times. The V call is TRBV28, the J call TRBJ2-3; D remains ambiguous. CDR1 MDHEN and CDR2 SYDVKM come from the germline V gene. There are 12 residues in the CDR3. V lost 6 bases and J lost 4, with 8 bases in between. The CDR3 is CASSRPADTQYF. The CDR3 bases are TGTGCCAGCAGCCGGCCTGCAGATACGCAGTATTTT. Drawing the rest from reference TRBV28 and TRBJ2-3, the complete variable domain is DVKVTQSSRYLVKRTGEKVFLECVQDMDHENMFWYRQDPGLGLRLIYFSYDVKMKEKGDIPEGYSVSREKKERFSLILESASTNQTSMYLCASSRPADTQYFGPGTRLTVL.

This clonotype showed up just a few times. The chain uses TRBV5-6 and TRBJ2-1; 7 nucleotides align to TRBD2. From germline, CDR1 is SGHDT and CDR2 YYEEEE. V shed 4 bases and J 6 bases; nucleotides not matched to a gene: 4. The CDR3 extends over 13 amino acids. CDR3 sequence reads: CASSPASGNEQFF. For the CDR3, the DNA is TGTGCCAGCAGCCCAGCTAGCGGCAATGAGCAGTTCTTC. Based on the CDR3 plus reference TRBV5-6 and TRBJ2-1, the full variable domain is DAGVTQSPTHLIKTRGQQVTLRCSPKSGHDTVSWYQQALGQGPQFIFQYYEEEERQRGNFPDRFSGHQFPNYSSELNVNALLLGDSALYLCASSPASGNEQFFGPGTRLTVL.

This clonotype has a single count. V and J are TRBV20-1 and TRBJ2-1; D not certain. The CDR3 has 16 residues. The V end lost 3 bases, the J end lost 0 bases, and 15 bases lay between the germline ends. Germline CDR1 and CDR2: DFQATT and SNEGSKA (reference sequence). CDR3 bases: TGCAGTGCTAGTGATCCGACCCTAAGCTCCTACAATGAGCAGTTCTTC. It is translated as CSASDPTLSSYNEQFF.

CDR3 protein: CAITTGRGEARQFF. The CDR3, as DNA: TGTGCCATCACCACGGGTCGGGGAGAGGCCCGGCAGTTCTTC. The chain combines TRBV10-3 with TRBJ2-1; a weak D match, TRBD2 (5 bases). Germline loops: CDR1 ENHRY, CDR2 SYGVKD. The length of the CDR3 is 14 residues. The germline V and J ends were trimmed by 7 bases and 12 bases, with 22 bases remaining between them.

This clonotype was seen more than once but under ten times. V usage is TRBV7-3 and J usage is TRBJ2-6; D gene unclear. Trimming left V 3 bases short and J 0 bases short, with 12 bases between. The CDR3 covers 17 residues. Germline V lookup: CDR1 SGHTA, CDR2 FQGTGA. For the CDR3, the DNA is TGTGCCAGCAGCTTGGGGATTACGTACTCTGGGGCCAACGTCCTGACTTTC. Its translation: CASSLGITYSGANVLTF. The full variable domain, with the rest looked up from reference TRBV7-3 and TRBJ2-6, is GAGVSQTPSNKVTEKGKYVELRCDPISGHTALYWYRQSLGQGPEFLIYFQGTGAADDSGLPNDRFFAVRPEGSVSTLKIQRTERGDSAVYLCASSLGITYSGANVLTFGAGSRLTVL.

This chain joins TRBV29-1 and TRBJ2-1; the D is unclear. V was cut by 7 bases and J by 6 bases, with 10 bases left in between. This CDR3 contains 11 residues. Germline V lookup: CDR1 SQVTM, CDR2 ANQGSEA. CDR3 sequence (DNA): TGCAGCGCTCAGACCGCCAATGAGCAGTTCTTC. As protein: CSAQTANEQFF.

The chain recombines TRBV6-9 with TRBJ1-2; 7 positions match TRBD1. Germline loops: CDR1 MNHGY, CDR2 SVAAGI. Trimming removed 6 bases from V and 2 bases from J; junction bases left unmatched: 12. The CDR3 has 16 residues. CDR3 region: CASSHPRTGVNYGYTF. For the CDR3, the DNA is TGTGCCAGCAGCCACCCTAGGACAGGAGTGAACTATGGCTACACCTTC.

This clonotype has just a few counts. The chain has TRBV29-1 and TRBJ2-3; D gene ambiguous. The CDR3 extends over 12 amino acids. V gave up 5 bases and J gave up 6 bases, with 12 bases separating them. CDR1 is SQVTM and CDR2 is ANQGSEA in the germline V gene. The CDR3: CSVRPPSDTQYF. DNA for the CDR3: TGCAGCGTTCGCCCCCCGTCGGATACGCAGTATTTT.

The rearrangement links TRBV24-1 to TRBJ1-5, with 8 positions matching TRBD1. Germline V gene lookup returns CDR1 KGHDR and CDR2 SFDVKD. The V gene end was trimmed by 3 bases and the J gene end by 4 bases; junction bases not matched to a gene: 10. This CDR3 region has 17 residues. CDR3 nucleotides: TGTGCCACCAGTGATACCCGACAGGGGCTCCCTAATCAGCCCCAGCATTTT. This codes for CATSDTRQGLPNQPQHF.

J is TRBJ2-3 and V is TRBV24-1; no clear D gene. The V and J ends lost 2 bases and 6 bases respectively, with 5 bases between them. The germline gives CDR1 KGHDR, CDR2 SFDVKD. CDR3 length: 12 residues. The CDR3 DNA reads TGTGCCACCAGTGATTCTGGGGATACGCAGTATTTT. Its protein product is CATSDSGDTQYF.

The chain links TRBV20-1 to TRBJ2-5, with a weak D call TRBD1 (6 bases). Trimming cost V 1 base and J 5 bases, with 17 bases left between them. CDR1 is DFQATT, CDR2 SNEGSKA, per germline (reference sequence). The CDR3 length is 15 residues. In DNA, the CDR3 is TGCAGTGCTAGAGGACACAGCCCAGGGGAGGAGACCCAGTACTTC. This encodes CSARGHSPGEETQYF.

The sample holds a few counts of this clonotype. This chain joins TRBV2 and TRBJ2-7; D may be TRBD1 (6 bases). Germline V gene data show CDR1 as SNHLY and CDR2 as FYNNEI. V was shortened by 11 bases and J by 1 base, with 24 bases between the two germline ends. The CDR3 runs 16 residues. The CDR3 sequence is CASEGGERFPSYEQYF. CDR3 bases: TGTGCCTCCGAAGGGGGAGAGCGGTTCCCATCCTACGAGCAGTACTTC.

This chain joins TRBV11-2 and TRBJ2-1; TRBD2 matches at 7 bases. The CDR3 extends over 15 amino acids. The V segment lost 2 bases and the J segment 6 bases; nucleotides outside the gene matches: 7. Germline values: CDR1 SGHAT, CDR2 FQNNGV. As DNA, the CDR3 is TGTGCCAGCAGCTTAAGTTCGCGGGAGAGCAATGAGCAGTTCTTC. Translated, it gives CASSLSSRESNEQFF. Full variable domain (remainder filled in from reference TRBV11-2 and TRBJ2-1): EAGVAQSPRYKIIEKRQSVAFWCNPISGHATLYWYQQILGQGPKLLIQFQNNGVVDDSQLPKDRFSAERLKGVDSTLKIQPAKLEDSAVYLCASSLSSRESNEQFFGPGTRLTVL.

The chain has TRBV7-6 and TRBJ2-7; 7 nucleotides line up with TRBD2. CDR1 SGHVS and CDR2 FNYEAQ come from the germline V gene. The CDR3 has 14 residues. V gave up 3 bases and J gave up 2 bases; unmatched junction bases: 4. CDR3 sequence: CASSFARGAYEQYF. DNA of the CDR3: TGTGCCAGCAGCTTCGCCCGGGGGGCCTACGAGCAGTACTTC.

The count of this clonotype is one. This CDR3 reads CASSDPRLGASYGYTF. Here the CDR3 DNA reads TGTGCCAGCAGCGACCCTCGTTTGGGGGCAAGCTATGGCTACACCTTC. The chain uses TRBV9 and TRBJ1-2, with D maybe TRBD1 (6 bases). The CDR3 covers 16 residues. V lost 3 bases and J lost 4, with 19 bases in between. Germline V gene data show CDR1 as SGDLS and CDR2 as YYNGEE.